The clone carrying this TCR beta chain was counted a single time. The protocol was immunoSEQ multiplex PCR, while the TCRdb copy is restricted to in-frame clones and leaves out a portion. The profile shows some 29,000 clones, roughly 89% of them singletons. These data come from a study of preoperative IRX-2 immunotherapy in early breast cancer. This CDR3 spans 13 amino acids. V shed 3 bases, J shed 7 bases, and the junction held 0 bases outside the gene matches. The germline gives CDR1 SGHTA, CDR2 FQGNSA. Treatment indicated: preoperative locoregional IRX-2 cytokine immunotherapy. This phase Ib study tested locoregional IRX-2 cytokine immunotherapy given before surgery.

The sequence derives from a human donor with breast cancer. The sample was taken from a patient treated with IRX-2 immunotherapy. The genes are TRBV7-2 and TRBJ1-4; 9 nucleotides match TRBD1. CDR3 region: CASSLDRGEKLFF. DNA for the CDR3: TGTGCCAGCAGCTTGGACAGGGGTGAAAAACTGTTTTTT.